This TCR beta chain was sequenced in a study of blood T cell repertoires in COVID-19. The overall study: Acute and convalescent COVID-19 samples came from the United States, Italy and Spain.

Per the original methods: Amplification of reference gene primers was used by the study to estimate nucleated cell counts. Profiling relied on immunoSEQ multiplex PCR, and the TCRdb table lists in-frame clones only, not all of them. V and J calls and clone size are given by that table; D and trimming were obtained from the DNA. The table records about 210,000 clones, roughly nine tenths of them present only once. The sequenced material came from peripheral blood. The source of this sequence is a man aged 35 to 55 with acute or convalescent COVID-19.

CDR3 nucleotides: TGCGCCAGCAGGATGGTGGAGGGAAGGGGGCCCCACAATGAGCAGTTCTTC. Residues: CASRMVEGRGPHNEQFF. The chain recombines TRBV5-1 with TRBJ2-1, with D maybe TRBD1 (7 bases). The germline V gene has CDR1 SGHRS and CDR2 YFSETQ. This CDR3 contains 17 residues. Trimming removed 5 bases at V and 5 bases at J, with 23 bases between.